This entry describes one TCR beta chain. This clone's antigen is unknown. Base qualities are not at hand, and no much larger clone is one base apart. This specimen comes from a study of shared clonotypes between healthy human individuals (TCRdb year 2020). Study-wide context: The cohort included three men and a couple of women between 18 and 49 years of age. Per donor, leukapheresis produced somewhere between about 0.9 and 9 billion PBMCs. To increase sequencing depth and limit assay-specific biases, TCR repertoire library preparation and sequencing were carried out by different laboratories using diverse techniques. For each donor, CD4 naive and CD4 memory were each given three plates, CD8 naive was given two plates, and CD8 memory was given one plate. To estimate repertoire size and how much clonotypes are shared between individuals, the study performed deep sequencing of blood TCR repertoires from five healthy adults.

The research as a whole found: Pairwise subsampling indicated that sequencing depth was expected to affect the degree of clonotype sharing among donors. Sampling was limited to blood, and TCR repertoires in tissue likely differ from TCR repertoires in blood. Compared with non-shared clonotypes, the clonotypes found in all four sorted-subset donors had higher generation probabilities. Even with the large sequencing depth, rarefaction of the sorted-subset datasets indicated that sequencing was incomplete. The genetic and exposure-history diversity represented was limited by the small number of donors. Estimated clonotype richness was generally larger for naive than for memory subsets. About 4.5% of naive CD4, roughly 3.6% of naive CD8, 2% to 2.5% of memory CD4, and roughly 0.4% of memory CD8 clonotypes were shared across several donors.

V and J are truncated by 7 bases and 0 bases respectively, leaving an intervening sequence of 7 bases. Spanning cysteine to phenylalanine, the CDR3 consists of 13 amino acids. The retained sequence is limited to the CDR3, 39 bases, with the frame set at the first base. Based on the germline V gene, the CDR1 and CDR2 sequences are SNHLY and FYNNEI. Using the deep immunoSEQ assay, TCR CDR3 regions were amplified from genomic DNA by multiplex PCR. For each cell subset, the extracted genomic DNA was distributed evenly across all wells of several immunoSEQ 96-well plates, and each plate served as one replicate. For sorted subsets, roughly 200 ng of genomic DNA, equivalent to about 30,000 T cell genomes, went into each replicate PCR. Purified libraries were measured with a Qubit 3.0 fluorometer, size-checked on a Bioanalyzer 2100, and measured again with the KAPA Library Quantification kit. Every immunoSEQ 96-well plate was sequenced on a dedicated single-read 150-cycle Illumina NextSeq 550 flow cell. The authors' analysis ran thus. Because only junctional sequences without quality scores were contained in the immunoSEQ output, filtering matching that applied to full-length reads could not be performed. To assign V/J genes and CDR3, sequences were annotated against IMGT germline references using PyIR, a Python wrapper for IgBLAST v1.9. Reads were filtered out if the reads had weak V/J assignments (E-value above 1e-6), no CDR3, stop codons, out-of-frame junctions, or ambiguous translated residues. V3J clonotypes were defined by identical inferred V gene, J gene, and CDR3 amino acid sequence. The percentage overlap between two repertoires was calculated by dividing the number of shared unique clonotypes by the size of the smaller repertoire. Three approaches were used to assess repertoire richness: RTK rarefaction, the Chao1 estimator, and Recon v2.1 estimates of unobserved clonotypes. Generation probabilities for all TCRbeta clonotypes obtained by the gDNA method from a handful of donors were computed using OLGA. TCRdb re-hosts the immuneACCESS table, in-frame sequences only. Its copies lack some clones; in the studies checked, an unresolved V gene accounts for under half of them, and the cause for the rest is not known. V, J and clone size are those of that table, while D and trimming were read from the DNA. In all, the sample holds about 1 million clones, and 60% to 80% of those were seen once. Over 1.3% of the sample lies in the top ten.

The donors were healthy, HIV-negative adults with no recently reported acute infections or vaccinations. Every donor was a Caucasian adult residing in Nashville, Tennessee, USA. CD4+ T cells were enriched by magnetic negative selection, after which naive cells were positively selected on CD45RA and the negative fraction was taken as the memory subset. Blood was collected by leukapheresis, and PBMCs were isolated by Ficoll-Histopaque density gradient centrifugation and then cryopreserved in liquid nitrogen vapor phase. Analytical flow cytometry was used to check the purity and quantity of each magnetically sorted T cell population. Genomic DNA was isolated from every sorted fraction and measured by UV absorbance on a Nanodrop 2000c.

Sequencing was carried out using memory CD4+ T cells sorted from blood. The cell subset or site label corresponds to: CD45RA-negative fraction. Rearrangement joined TRBV2 to TRBJ1-3; no D gene is confidently identified. The sequence was collected from a man between 18 and 29 years old in good health. The nucleotide sequence reads as follows: TGTGCCAGCAACCAGGACTCTGGAAACACCATATATTTT. Translated, it gives CASNQDSGNTIYF.